This TCR beta chain was profiled in a study of STAT5B mutations in CD4+ large granular lymphocyte leukemia. Study findings and constraints: Approximately 25% of private leukemic clonotypes occurred rarely in other patients' non-leukemic repertoires.

This clone was recorded a few times. What it binds is not known. Trimming left V 4 bases short and J 6 bases short, with 12 bases between. There are 13 residues in the CDR3. CDR1 SGHAT and CDR2 FQNNGV come from the germline V gene. TCRdb keeps only in-frame clones here, not all; method: immunoSEQ multiplex PCR. The data contain 32,000 or so clones, approximately 79% of them singletons. Specimen: CD4+ T cells from blood buffy coats. V gene TRBV11-2 combines with J gene TRBJ1-1, with D unclear. The sequence derives from a human donor in good health. The CDR3: CASSSQSGAEAFF. The CDR3 DNA reads as TGTGCCAGCAGCTCTCAGAGTGGCGCTGAAGCTTTCTTT.